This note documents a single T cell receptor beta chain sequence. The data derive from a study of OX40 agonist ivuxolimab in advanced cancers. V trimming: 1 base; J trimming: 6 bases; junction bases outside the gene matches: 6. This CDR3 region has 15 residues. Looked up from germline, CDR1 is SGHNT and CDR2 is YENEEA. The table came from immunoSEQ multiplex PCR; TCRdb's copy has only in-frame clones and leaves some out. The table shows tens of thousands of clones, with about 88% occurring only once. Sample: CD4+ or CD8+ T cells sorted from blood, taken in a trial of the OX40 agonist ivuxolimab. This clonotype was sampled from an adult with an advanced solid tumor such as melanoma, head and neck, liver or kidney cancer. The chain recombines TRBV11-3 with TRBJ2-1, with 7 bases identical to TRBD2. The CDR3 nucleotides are TGTGCCAGCAGCTTAGGGCTAGCGGCCGGCAATGAGCAGTTCTTC. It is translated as CASSLGLAAGNEQFF.